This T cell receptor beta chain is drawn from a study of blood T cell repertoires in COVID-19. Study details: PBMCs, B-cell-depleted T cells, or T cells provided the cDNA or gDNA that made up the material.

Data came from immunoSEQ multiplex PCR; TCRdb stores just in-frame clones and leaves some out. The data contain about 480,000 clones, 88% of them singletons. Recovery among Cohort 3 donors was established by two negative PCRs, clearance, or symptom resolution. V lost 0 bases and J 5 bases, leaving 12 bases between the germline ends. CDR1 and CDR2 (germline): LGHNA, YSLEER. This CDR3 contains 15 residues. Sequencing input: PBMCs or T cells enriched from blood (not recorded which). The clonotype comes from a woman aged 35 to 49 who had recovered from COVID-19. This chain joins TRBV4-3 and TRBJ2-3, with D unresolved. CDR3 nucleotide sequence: TGCGCCAGCAGCCAAGAATCGAGGCGAGGAGATACGCAGTATTTT. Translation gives CASSQESRRGDTQYF.